This T cell receptor beta chain was retrieved from a study of T cells in Graves' hyperthyroidism and ophthalmopathy. Study-level points and caveats: Most thyroid clonotypes expanded above 0.001 were also detected in blood.

In patients aged 18 to 65, hyperthyroidism was newly diagnosed, with duration under 2 months. Clinicians diagnosed patients from clinical symptoms, serum thyroxine and TRAb, thyroid ultrasound and orbital computed tomography. Amplified TCR beta CDR3 regions came from RNA transcripts. The HTBI set primed first-round TCR CDR3 RT-PCR. MiXCR, run by TCRdb on the multiplex PCR reads, gives a single entry per CDR3 protein. Seen here are some 180,000 distinct CDR3 sequences, about 15% observed once, and the top ten hold under 35%. This clonotype has a handful of counts. Its target is not known. This CDR3 spans 15 amino acids. Trimming took off 5 bases at V and 0 bases at J, with 11 bases between the two ends. From germline, CDR1 is MNHNS and CDR2 SASEGT.

The receptor was isolated from a woman aged 45-65 years with Graves' hyperthyroidism. Material: blood. V usage is TRBV6-1 and J usage is TRBJ1-3; the D is unclear. The CDR3 here is CASSPKAYSGNTIYF. The CDR3 DNA follows: TGTGCCAGCAGTCCGAAGGCCTACTCTGGAAACACCATATATTTT.